The 30 T cell receptor beta chains reported below all come from one sample, sequenced in a study of blood T cells in healthy people across ages. With a J-beta primer mix and a sample-barcoded 5' primer, a second PCR ran roughly 6 to 12 cycles. TCRdb reprocessed the 5' RACE reads via MiXCR and lists one record per CDR3 protein. The sample lists more than 650,000 distinct CDR3 sequences; roughly 24% were seen once. Another study also made use of these data, one on T cells of mothers and their children.

Sequenced: blood. Receptors were obtained from a boy aged 10-17 years in good health.

The chain is built from TRBV27 and TRBJ2-2, with a tentative D call TRBD1 (6 bases). The V gene lost 2 bases and the J gene lost 7 bases, with 11 bases spanning the gap. The CDR3 totals 14 residues. Germline-derived CDR1 and CDR2 are MNHEY and SMNVEV (reference sequence). The CDR3: CASSLGGENGELFF. The CDR3 coding sequence is TGTGCCAGCAGTTTAGGGGGCGAAAACGGGGAGCTGTTTTTT.

The sample holds a few counts of this clonotype. The gene calls are TRBV28 and TRBJ1-5, with 7 bases matching TRBD1. The V gene's germline CDR1 is MDHEN and CDR2 SYDVKM. V trimming: 8 bases; J trimming: 4 bases; junction bases outside the gene matches: 5. This CDR3 is built from 13 residues. The CDR3 bases are TGTGCCAGCCTGGGACAGCCGAATCAGCCCCAGCATTTT. Residues: CASLGQPNQPQHF.

This clonotype has just a few counts. DNA of the CDR3: TGTGCCAGCAGTCCCTCAGGGGGCAGTATCTATGGCTACACCTTC. Residues: CASSPSGGSIYGYTF. The J gene is TRBJ1-2, the V gene TRBV27, with TRBD1 identical over 8 bases. This CDR3 region has 15 residues. With 5 bases clipped from V and 4 bases from J, the junction kept 9 bases outside the gene matches. CDR1 MNHEY and CDR2 SMNVEV come from the germline V gene (reference sequence).

V gene TRBV7-6 combines with J gene TRBJ2-5; 9 bases are a match to TRBD2. The CDR3 spans 16 residues. CDR1 is SGHVS and CDR2 is FNYEAQ in the germline V gene. V was clipped by 2 bases and J by 2 bases; unmatched bases: 6. CDR3 DNA: TGTGCCAGCAGCTTAACGAGCGGGGGGCCGCAAGAGACCCAGTACTTC. Translation gives CASSLTSGGPQETQYF.

The CDR3 sequence is CASSDSSSVPYNEQFF. Here the CDR3 DNA reads TGTGCCAGCAGTGACTCGAGTAGCGTTCCCTACAATGAGCAGTTCTTC. V usage is TRBV6-4 and J usage is TRBJ2-1, with a possible D match to TRBD2 (5 bases). Germline-derived CDR1 and CDR2 are MRHNA and SNTAGT. V was cut by 0 bases and J by 2 bases, with 11 bases left in between. This CDR3 spans 16 amino acids.

This clonotype showed up just a few times. The V gene is TRBV27, the J gene TRBJ2-7; a weak D match, TRBD1 (5 bases). Per the germline V gene, CDR1 is MNHEY and CDR2 is SMNVEV (reference sequence). Trimming removed 5 bases from V and 5 bases from J, with 16 bases in between. The CDR3 consists of 14 residues. CDR3 protein: CASSLLPQGNEQYF. CDR3 sequence (DNA): TGTGCCAGCAGTCTTCTTCCTCAGGGCAACGAGCAGTACTTC.

The gene calls are TRBV12-3 or TRBV12-4 and TRBJ2-1; the D is unclear. This CDR3 region has 16 residues. The V end lost 2 bases, the J end lost 8 bases, and 19 bases lay between the germline ends. In DNA, the CDR3 is TGTGCCAGCAGTTTAAGATTTGGCCGGGTGGCGGATGAGCAGTTCTTC. This encodes CASSLRFGRVADEQFF.

This clonotype was seen only a few times. The V call is TRBV5-6, the J call TRBJ1-4, with 7 bases that match TRBD1. This CDR3 comprises 13 residues. V gave up 4 bases and J gave up 7 bases; unmatched junction bases: 4. The V gene's germline CDR1 is SGHDT and CDR2 YYEEEE. CDR3 sequence reads: CASSATGSEKLFF. The CDR3 DNA reads as TGTGCCAGCAGCGCGACAGGGAGTGAAAAACTGTTTTTT.

This clonotype was seen a handful of times. CDR3 amino acids: CASRPDRALYEQYF. The DNA for the CDR3 is TGTGCCAGCAGGCCGGACAGGGCCCTATACGAGCAGTACTTC. The chain uses TRBV2 and TRBJ2-7; 8 bases line up with TRBD1. The CDR3 totals 14 residues. Per germline, CDR1 SNHLY and CDR2 FYNNEI. V gave up 6 bases and J gave up 4 bases; unmatched junction bases: 8.

This clonotype turned up a few times. This chain links TRBV5-1 with TRBJ1-4, with 7 positions matching TRBD1. The CDR3 is 15 residues long. CDR1 SGHRS and CDR2 YFSETQ come from the germline V gene. J gave up 6 bases and V 4 bases, and 9 bases lay outside the gene matches. The CDR3 here is CASSLTGRSDEKLFF. For the CDR3, the DNA is TGCGCCAGCAGCCTGACAGGGCGCTCGGATGAAAAACTGTTTTTT.

This clonotype turned up a few times. The gene calls are TRBV6-1 and TRBJ2-5, with D unclear. Gene TRBJ2-7 matches the end of the DNA better, so the J call may be wrong. There are 15 residues in the CDR3. Germline CDR1 is MNHNS and CDR2 is SASEGT. The CDR3 DNA reads TGTGCCAGCAGTGCCCAGACGACGGAGTCGGGCGAGCAGTACTTC. It translates to CASSAQTTESGEQYF.

This clonotype was detected only a few times. V usage is TRBV29-1 and J usage is TRBJ2-5, with a tentative D call TRBD1 (5 bases). Germline V lookup: CDR1 SQVTM, CDR2 ANQGSEA. With 3 bases removed from V and 4 bases from J, the gap between germline ends came to 9 bases. The CDR3 loop spans 12 amino acids. This CDR3 reads CSVDRAVETQYF. The CDR3 DNA reads TGCAGCGTTGACAGGGCCGTAGAGACCCAGTACTTC.

The chain links TRBV7-3 to TRBJ2-1; TRBD1 matches at 9 bases. This CDR3 comprises 15 residues. Germline lookup yields CDR1 SGHTA and CDR2 FQGTGA. Trimming took 0 bases from V and 4 from J; bases not matched to a gene: 1. The CDR3 DNA is TGTGCCAGCAGCTTAACCGGGACAGGGTACAATGAGCAGTTCTTC. This translates into CASSLTGTGYNEQFF.

A single count supports this clonotype. The chain combines TRBV12-3 or TRBV12-4 with TRBJ1-3; D is unclear. The CDR3 contains 12 residues. V was clipped by 6 bases and J by 4 bases, with 7 bases between them. As DNA, the CDR3 is TGTGCCAGCAGCGAGGACGGAAACACCATATATTTT. Translation gives CASSEDGNTIYF.

In this sample, this clonotype turned up a few times. The chain links TRBV24-1 to TRBJ2-7; TRBD1 might be the D (5 bases). The germline V gene encodes CDR1 KGHDR and CDR2 SFDVKD. This CDR3 is 14 amino acids long. V was trimmed by 3 bases and J by 1 base, leaving 9 bases between them. CDR3 DNA: TGTGCCACCAGTGATGGCCAGGGATCCTACGAGCAGTACTTC. Translation: CATSDGQGSYEQYF.

V usage is TRBV6-6 and J usage is TRBJ1-1; 9 nucleotides align to TRBD1. This CDR3 comprises 14 residues. Looked up from germline, CDR1 is MNHNY and CDR2 is SVGAGI (reference sequence). V was clipped by 4 bases and J by 6 bases; unmatched bases: 6. Here the CDR3 reads CASSLGQGGAEAFF. CDR3 bases: TGTGCCAGCAGTTTGGGACAGGGTGGGGCTGAAGCTTTCTTT.

This clonotype showed up many times. The chain links TRBV3-1 to TRBJ2-4, with D possibly matching TRBD1 (6 bases). This CDR3 has 13 amino acids. V lost 4 bases and J lost 11, with 15 bases in between. The germline V gene has CDR1 LGHDT and CDR2 YNNKEL (reference sequence). The DNA for the CDR3 is TGTGCCAGCAGCCCAAACCTCGGGACATTTCAGTACTTC. It is translated as CASSPNLGTFQYF.

The V call is TRBV12-3 or TRBV12-4, the J call TRBJ1-2, with TRBD1 matching over 7 bases. CDR3 size: 14 residues. With V trimmed by 5 bases and J by 6 bases, 9 bases remained unmatched. The CDR3 sequence: CASSRSGTVDGYTF. CDR3 coding DNA: TGTGCCAGCAGTCGGTCCGGGACAGTGGATGGCTACACCTTC.

This clonotype was seen many times. V is TRBV7-6 and J is TRBJ2-5, with 9 bases fitting TRBD1. Germline V CDR1 and CDR2: SGHVS, FNYEAQ. V trimming: 5 bases; J trimming: 4 bases; junction bases outside the gene matches: 14. The CDR3 sequence is 17 residues long. As DNA, the CDR3 is TGTGCCAGCAGCCCCAGAGGGGGACAGGGCAGTACAGAGACCCAGTACTTC. Translating it yields CASSPRGGQGSTETQYF.

This clonotype turned up a few times. The V call is TRBV10-3, the J call TRBJ2-5; a weak D match, TRBD2 (5 bases). CDR3 length equals 14 residues. CDR1 ENHRY and CDR2 SYGVKD come from the germline V gene. Trimming removed 0 bases at V and 5 bases at J, with 10 bases between. CDR3 in amino acids: CAISESRGQETQYF. The CDR3 coding sequence is TGTGCCATCAGTGAGTCTAGAGGGCAGGAGACCCAGTACTTC.

The J gene is TRBJ2-5, the V gene TRBV7-9; D perhaps matches TRBD1 (5 bases). The germline V gene encodes CDR1 SEHNR and CDR2 FQNEAQ (reference sequence). The CDR3 covers 14 residues. The V end lost 4 bases, the J end lost 1 base, and 10 bases lay between the germline ends. The CDR3 coding sequence is TGTGCCAGCAGCTCAACAGACAGCCAAGAGACCCAGTACTTC. Translation gives CASSSTDSQETQYF.

Ten or more counts support this clonotype. The genes are TRBV18 and TRBJ2-1; the D gene is possibly TRBD1 (5 bases). The V gene's germline CDR1 is KGHSH and CDR2 LQKENI. Trimming took off 5 bases at V and 4 bases at J, with 6 bases between the two ends. The CDR3 runs 12 residues. This CDR3 reads CASSRQYNEQFF. CDR3 coding DNA: TGTGCCAGCTCAAGACAGTACAATGAGCAGTTCTTC.

In this sample, this clonotype turned up a few times. The chain uses TRBV4-1 and TRBJ2-7; 11 positions agree with TRBD1. The CDR3 extends over 15 amino acids. The J segment lost 4 bases and the V segment lost 2 bases, leaving 4 bases of the junction unmatched. Germline V gene data show CDR1 as MGHRA and CDR2 as YSYEKL. Written as DNA, the CDR3 is TGCGCCAGCAGCCAATGGGGACAGGGGGAGTACGAGCAGTACTTC. This translates into CASSQWGQGEYEQYF.

This chain links TRBV20-1 with TRBJ2-7; TRBD1 matches at 7 bases. The CDR3 is made up of 14 amino acids. Germline CDR1 DFQATT, CDR2 SNEGSKA (reference sequence). The V gene end was trimmed by 6 bases and the J gene end by 2 bases; junction bases not matched to a gene: 10. The DNA for the CDR3 is TGCAGTGCAAGCCCTGACAGGGACACCTACGAGCAGTACTTC. Translation: CSASPDRDTYEQYF.

The rearrangement uses TRBV10-3 and TRBJ1-4; D not certain. Germline CDR1 is ENHRY and CDR2 is SYGVKD. The V gene lost 4 bases and the J gene lost 7 bases, with 19 bases spanning the gap. The CDR3 sequence is 16 residues long. The DNA of the CDR3 is TGTGCCATCAGTGTCACGGGCAGCCCAAGCTCTGAAAAACTGTTTTTT. Residues: CAISVTGSPSSEKLFF.

This clonotype has just a few counts. The rearrangement uses TRBV12-3 or TRBV12-4 and TRBJ1-1, with D possibly matching TRBD1 (5 bases). The CDR3 runs 16 residues. V was cut by 6 bases and J by 2 bases, with 19 bases left in between. The CDR3 sequence: CASSQMDGGLNTEAFF. The CDR3 nucleotides read TGTGCCAGCAGCCAGATGGACGGGGGATTAAACACTGAAGCTTTCTTT.

In its sample, this clonotype was seen a few times. This sequence joins TRBV5-1 and TRBJ1-1; tentatively, D is TRBD1 (6 bases). Germline V gene lookup returns CDR1 SGHRS and CDR2 YFSETQ. V gave up 2 bases and J gave up 2 bases, with 13 bases separating them. There are 15 residues in the CDR3. CDR3 region: CASSLWTAVNTEAFF. The CDR3 nucleotides read TGCGCCAGCAGCTTATGGACAGCAGTTAACACTGAAGCTTTCTTT.

This clonotype was counted between two and nine times. This chain connects TRBV11-2 to TRBJ2-7; no definite D call. The germline V gene has CDR1 SGHAT and CDR2 FQNNGV. The CDR3 is made up of 12 amino acids. Trimming pared 1 base from V and 5 bases from J, leaving 6 bases between. In nucleotides, the CDR3 is TGTGCCAGCAGCTTAGTGCCCGACGAGCAGTACTTC. This encodes CASSLVPDEQYF.

This chain joins TRBV20-1 and TRBJ2-5, with D unresolved. The DNA end is a closer match to TRBJ2-1, so the J assignment may be wrong. Germline values: CDR1 DFQATT, CDR2 SNEGSKA (reference sequence). The length of the CDR3 is 11 residues. Here the CDR3 reads CSAQPRDEQFF. The CDR3, as DNA: TGCAGTGCGCAACCCCGGGATGAGCAGTTCTTC.

The CDR3 DNA follows: TGCAGCGTTTCCCGACAGACAACTAATGAAAAACTGTTTTTT. This gives the protein CSVSRQTTNEKLFF. The chain employs TRBV29-1 and TRBJ1-4, with a possible D match to TRBD1 (5 bases). The V gene's germline CDR1 is SQVTM and CDR2 ANQGSEA. The CDR3 is 14 amino acids. V lost 5 bases to trimming and J lost 0 bases, with 10 bases between them.